This TCR beta chain appears in the sequencing data of a study of cytomegalovirus exposure and HLA in healthy donors. Overall study results and limits: Apparent HLA restriction characterized most CMV-associated TCR beta chains in a later analysis. Reports showed the classifier diagnosing cytomegalovirus status with high specificity and sensitivity. In a later analysis, a missense DCLRE1C variant was linked to TCR beta V- and J-gene trimming.

Trimming left V 3 bases short and J 1 base short, with 14 bases between. CDR1 is MNHEY and CDR2 is SMNVEV in the germline V gene (reference sequence). This CDR3 contains 16 residues. As for this clone: What it binds is unknown.

The PCR contained 60 Vbeta and 13 Jbeta primers. The table came from immunoSEQ multiplex PCR; TCRdb's copy has only in-frame clones and leaves some out. The profile shows approximately 97,000 clones, about four fifths of them singletons. Material for sequencing was PBMCs. The TCR was taken from a male donor in good health and CMV-seropositive. The chain combines TRBV27 with TRBJ2-3; possibly TRBD1 for D (5 bases). The CDR3, as DNA: TGTGCCAGCAGTTTCAGGGTGACAGCCCGCACAGATACGCAGTATTTT. Protein sequence: CASSFRVTARTDTQYF.